The 2 T cell receptor beta chains below were found in one sample sequenced in a study of T cell repertoires in cytomegalovirus infection. For these TCRs, the target antigens are not known. Each CDR3 protein gets one entry after TCRdb re-called the reads with MiXCR. The sample shows around 750,000 distinct CDR3 sequences, around a third of them seen only once. The sequencing here drew on cultured CD8+ T cells from PBMCs, taken from culture after CMV antigen stimulation. The receptors were gathered from a human donor in good health (CMV status not recorded). Some clones in this sample may be carry-over from other donors' samples.

This clonotype came up many times. The V gene is TRBV7-2, the J gene TRBJ2-7; D is uncertain. CDR3 size: 12 residues. Germline CDR1 and CDR2: SGHTA and FQGNSA. V lost 0 bases to trimming and J lost 2 bases, with 2 bases between them. The CDR3 protein is CASSLATYEQYF. The CDR3 nucleotides are TGTGCCAGCAGCTTAGCTACCTACGAGCAGTACTTC.

The table lists this clonotype with a few counts. The rearrangement uses TRBV9 and TRBJ2-5; TRBD1 agrees at 9 bases. CDR1 is SGDLS, CDR2 YYNGEE, per germline. The CDR3 is 16 amino acids. V trimming: 3 bases; J trimming: 4 bases; junction bases outside the gene matches: 10. CDR3 sequence: CASSEGTGNAAETQYF. The CDR3 nucleotides read TGTGCCAGCAGCGAAGGGACAGGGAATGCGGCAGAGACCCAGTACTTC.